This T cell receptor (delta chain) was recovered during a study of delta chains in infants with herpesvirus infections (dated by TCRdb to 2022 to 2025). The study in broad terms: A Ugandan infant birth cohort was prospectively followed from birth to characterize gammadelta T cell responses to primary cytomegalovirus (CMV) infection. A public fetal Vdelta1/Vgamma8 gammadelta TCR clonotype was searched for in infants infected with CMV after birth. gammadelta TCRs were sequenced from PBMC of some 20 CMV-infected infants (one congenitally infected) and 7 to 9 CMV-uninfected infants with enough sample available. Infant blood samples fell into approximate age groups of 1.5, 4, 8 and 12 months. Previously published Belgian fetal and cord blood gammadelta TCR data were added only for comparison and were not generated in this cohort.

Comment on this clone: It lacks a known antigen. No much larger clone is present one base from it, and per-base qualities are unavailable.

Infants were enrolled after their mothers, pregnant women receiving prenatal care in Kampala, Uganda, were recruited, and documentation of maternal HIV status was required. Families received weekly visits, and collection of infant clinical information, oral swabs and peripheral blood began at 6 weeks of age and continued every 4 months after that. Blood was collected in heparin tubes, and PBMC were isolated by Ficoll-Paque density gradient centrifugation and cryopreserved. Based on the germline V gene, the CDR1 and CDR2 sequences are TSWWSYY and QGS. The cysteine opens and the phenylalanine closes a CDR3 of 17 amino acids. CDR3 DNA only is kept here, 51 bases in frame from base 1. Ends trimmed: V by 4 bases, J by 9 bases; bases unmatched to a gene: 16. The protocol used for the library was RT-PCR. To generate TCR cDNA, PBMC RNA underwent reverse transcription with SuperScript II using gamma-chain- and delta-chain-specific primers. cDNA was purified with AMPure XP beads, amplified, and indexed with Illumina adapters using the Nextera XT Index Kit. An Illumina MiSeq with a V2 300-cycle kit was used to sequence the gammadelta TCR libraries. The paper's data handling went like this. Using MiXCR v2.1.12, CDR3 sequences were assembled, and reads were mapped onto D, J and V genes obtained from GenBank. VDJtools v1.2.1 was used to carry out repertoire analyses of the CDR3 clonotypes. Clone calls in TCRdb were regenerated from the public reads with CATT, after which identical DNA sequences shared one row. TCRdb's processing, not the authors', yielded these V and J calls. The sample contains several thousand delta-chain clones, approximately 32% of them found a single time. The top ten clones comprise 8% of the sample.

Study-wide conclusions, independent of this receptor: The public Vdelta1 clonotype was detected in about 20% of the 18 CMV-infected infants, namely three infected postnatally before 120 days of age and the congenitally infected infant. Limitations noted by the authors included a small sample size and a lack of race- or environment-matched controls, because nearly all Ugandans acquire CMV before adulthood. Presence of the public clonotype at levels below the detection limit might still occur in CMV-uninfected infants. Within Vdelta1 cells, the frequency of the public clonotype appeared to be inversely correlated with age at infection and to decay rapidly, seemingly not persisting past roughly two months. Detection of the public clonotype was limited to the first time point after infection, and the public clonotype was not found in uninfected infants or in infants infected after 120 days.

This TCR was sampled from a human donor who was a Ugandan infant, either HIV-exposed or HIV-unexposed (not recorded which). The V and J genes are TRDV1 and TRDJ1, with 11 bases in between that match TRDD3. The source was peripheral blood, collected at time point 3 of longitudinal follow-up. The CDR3 protein is CALGGTPSYLGDTQLIF. The DNA reads as follows: TGTGCTCTTGGGGGTACGCCTTCCTACCTGGGGGATACTCAACTCATCTTT.